Listed below are T cell receptor beta chains from one sample, sequenced in a study of beta chain features in type 1 diabetes. The repertoire was sequenced with immunoSEQ multiplex PCR; TCRdb's copy has only in-frame clones and lacks some. The sample lists roughly 120,000 clones; 40% were seen once. The sequencing input was stem cell memory CD4+ T cells from blood. These receptors were collected from a woman between 18 and 29 years old in good health. The CDR3 runs from the conserved cysteine through the conserved F or W. D genes are given only for firm matches. Expanded clones are given a class, and other clones once, few, many or no size at all.

J	size	D	V	CDR3	DNA
TRBJ1-1	few	.	TRBV5-1	CASSAGRGTEAFF	TGCGCCAGCAGCGCCGGGCGAGGGACTGAAGCTTTCTTT
TRBJ2-7	few	.	TRBV28	CASWSQGGNYEQYF	TGTGCCAGCTGGAGCCAGGGGGGAAACTACGAGCAGTACTTC
TRBJ2-7	.	.	TRBV29-1	CSVDSGEFSYEQYF	TGCAGCGTTGACTCGGGTGAATTCTCCTACGAGCAGTACTTC
TRBJ2-7	.	.	TRBV11-2	CASSWQNSYEQYF	TGTGCCAGCAGCTGGCAGAACTCCTACGAGCAGTACTTC
TRBJ1-3	.	.	TRBV30	CAWSASGARGNTIYF	TGTGCCTGGAGTGCATCAGGGGCCCGAGGAAACACCATATATTTT
TRBJ2-2	.	TRBD1	TRBV28	CASSSRDRGRTGELFF	TGTGCCAGCAGCTCGCGGGACAGGGGGCGAACCGGGGAGCTGTTTTTT
TRBJ2-1	.	TRBD2	TRBV25-1	CASRGTSGRYNEQFF	TGTGCCAGCAGGGGGACTAGCGGGAGATACAATGAGCAGTTCTTC
TRBJ2-2	.	.	TRBV6-5	CASSYRVLLNTGELFF	TGTGCCAGCAGTTACCGGGTCCTCCTGAACACCGGGGAGCTGTTTTTT
TRBJ2-1	.	TRBD2	TRBV18	CASSPLETSGRNEQFF	TGTGCCAGCTCACCACTCGAGACTAGCGGGAGAAATGAGCAGTTCTTC
TRBJ1-4	once	TRBD1	TRBV7-9	CASSPWDRVREKLFF	TGTGCCAGCAGCCCGTGGGACAGGGTTAGGGAAAAACTGTTTTTT
TRBJ2-3	.	.	TRBV4-2	CASSPLASSTDTQYF	TGTGCCAGCAGCCCCTTAGCGAGTAGCACAGATACGCAGTATTTT
TRBJ2-6	.	.	TRBV6-1	CASRAGYGANVLTF	TGTGCCAGCAGGGCAGGGTACGGGGCCAACGTCCTGACTTTC
TRBJ2-7	once	.	TRBV7-9	CASSFEAGPIYEQYF	TGTGCCAGCAGCTTTGAAGCGGGTCCTATCTACGAGCAGTACTTC
TRBJ1-5	.	.	TRBV6-1	CAARGGNNQPQHF	TGTGCCGCCCGGGGGGGTAACAATCAGCCCCAGCATTTT
TRBJ1-5	.	.	TRBV28	CASSLAQGRFYQPQHF	TGTGCCAGCAGTTTAGCACAGGGTCGGTTTTATCAGCCCCAGCATTTT
TRBJ2-7	.	.	TRBV11-2	CASSSGPAKSSYEQYF	TGTGCCAGCAGCTCAGGGCCCGCCAAGAGCTCCTACGAGCAGTACTTC
TRBJ2-7	.	TRBD2	TRBV9	CASSVGGSGVSYEQYF	TGTGCCAGCAGCGTAGGGGGTAGCGGGGTCTCCTACGAGCAGTACTTC
TRBJ2-7	.	TRBD1	TRBV5-1	CASSSGTGWDEQYF	TGCGCCAGCAGCTCCGGGACAGGGTGGGACGAGCAGTACTTC
TRBJ2-3	few	TRBD1	TRBV30	CAWGRQGANTQYF	TGTGCCTGGGGTAGACAGGGGGCGAATACGCAGTATTTT
TRBJ2-7	few	.	TRBV5-1	CASRAAGNPYEQYF	TGCGCCAGCAGGGCGGCCGGCAACCCCTACGAGCAGTACTTC
TRBJ2-7	.	.	TRBV18	CASSPPGAGATYEQYF	TGTGCCAGCTCACCACCGGGGGCGGGAGCTACCTACGAGCAGTACTTC
TRBJ2-7	.	TRBD2	TRBV6-6	CASTPSGRYEQYF	TGTGCCAGCACCCCTAGCGGGCGCTACGAGCAGTACTTC
TRBJ2-1	few	TRBD1	TRBV7-9	CATSLWDRGGNEQFF	TGTGCCACATCGCTATGGGACAGGGGGGGCAATGAGCAGTTCTTC
TRBJ2-1	.	TRBD2	TRBV4-2	CASSQGRREGEVEQFF	TGTGCCAGCAGCCAAGGGCGGCGGGAGGGCGAGGTTGAGCAGTTCTTC
TRBJ2-2	.	.	TRBV4-2	CASSTYRAGDTGELFF	TGTGCCAGCAGCACCTACCGGGCCGGGGACACCGGGGAGCTGTTTTTT
TRBJ2-1	.	.	TRBV20-1	CSATSHNEQFF	TGCAGTGCCACCAGTCACAATGAGCAGTTCTTC
TRBJ1-1	few	.	TRBV29-1	CSVELVRGDTEAFF	TGCAGCGTTGAGTTAGTCAGGGGAGACACTGAAGCTTTCTTT
TRBJ1-1	.	.	TRBV18	CASSPIQVWDTEAFF	TGTGCCAGCTCACCAATACAGGTTTGGGACACTGAAGCTTTCTTT
TRBJ1-2	.	.	TRBV7-2	CASSGGSHYGYTF	TGTGCCAGCAGCGGCGGTTCCCACTATGGCTACACCTTC
TRBJ2-1	few	.	TRBV2	CASSGGVEQFF	TGTGCCAGCAGTGGGGGAGTTGAGCAGTTCTTC
TRBJ2-5	.	TRBD2	TRBV9	CASSVGTSGNQETQYF	TGTGCCAGCAGCGTAGGGACTAGCGGAAACCAAGAGACCCAGTACTTC
TRBJ2-1	few	TRBD2	TRBV7-9	CASSLGGLVGNEQFF	TGTGCCAGCAGCTTAGGGGGACTAGTGGGCAATGAGCAGTTCTTC
TRBJ2-5	once	TRBD2	TRBV6-6	CASSYSATSGPNF	TGTGCCAGCAGTTACTCAGCCACTAGCGGACCCAACTTC
TRBJ1-1	few	TRBD1	TRBV27	CASSLFPTGVANTEAFF	TGTGCCAGCAGTTTATTTCCCACAGGGGTGGCGAACACTGAAGCTTTCTTT
TRBJ2-1	.	.	TRBV28	CASSQTRPRNNEQFF	TGTGCCAGCAGCCAGACTCGACCAAGGAACAATGAGCAGTTCTTC
TRBJ2-3	.	.	TRBV4-2	CASSQMTRLTDTQYF	TGTGCCAGCAGCCAAATGACTAGATTAACAGATACGCAGTATTTT
TRBJ2-5	once	TRBD1	TRBV5-1	CASSSGQGGETQYF	TGCGCCAGCAGCTCCGGACAGGGCGGCGAGACCCAGTACTTC
TRBJ2-1	.	TRBD2	TRBV9	CASSVTSGYNEQFF	TGTGCCAGCAGCGTAACTAGCGGCTACAATGAGCAGTTCTTC
TRBJ1-4	few	.	TRBV18	CASSPTGTPNEKLFF	TGTGCCAGCTCACCGACCGGGACACCTAATGAAAAACTGTTTTTT
TRBJ2-7	.	.	TRBV18	CASSPLTYEQYF	TGTGCCAGCTCACCCCTAACCTACGAGCAGTACTTC
TRBJ2-7	.	.	TRBV19	CASTPNTDLNYEQYF	TGTGCCAGTACCCCCAACACAGACCTTAACTACGAGCAGTACTTC
TRBJ2-1	.	.	TRBV7-9	CASSPQGPYYNEQFF	TGTGCCAGCAGCCCACAGGGTCCCTACTACAATGAGCAGTTCTTC
TRBJ2-5	few	.	TRBV7-3	CASSLGRPEETQYF	TGTGCCAGCAGCCTAGGTAGACCCGAAGAGACCCAGTACTTC
TRBJ1-2	few	TRBD1	TRBV30	CAWSVRDRGNNYGYTF	TGTGCCTGGAGTGTCCGGGACAGGGGGAACAACTATGGCTACACCTTC
TRBJ2-7	few	.	TRBV7-2	CASSQALGGQGHEQYF	TGCGCCAGCAGCCAAGCTTTAGGAGGCCAGGGGCACGAGCAGTACTTC
TRBJ2-5	.	.	TRBV30	CAWSVGGRIQETQYF	TGTGCCTGGAGTGTCGGAGGCAGAATTCAAGAGACCCAGTACTTC
TRBJ2-7	.	TRBD2	TRBV5-6	CASSLYRGGGKSYEQYF	TGTGCCAGCAGCTTATATCGCGGGGGAGGAAAGTCCTACGAGCAGTACTTC
TRBJ2-6	few	.	TRBV6-5	CASSYSGAGANVLTF	TGTGCCAGCAGTTACTCAGGGGCGGGGGCCAACGTCCTGACTTTC
TRBJ2-2	.	.	TRBV5-1	CASSSINTGELFF	TGCGCCAGCAGCTCCATTAACACCGGGGAGCTGTTTTTT
TRBJ2-1	.	.	TRBV27	CASSSLNEQFF	TGTGCCAGCAGTTCCTTAAATGAGCAGTTCTTC
TRBJ2-4	.	TRBD1	TRBV5-7	CASSRAGTGKNIQYF	TGTGCCAGCAGCCGTGCCGGGACAGGGAAAAACATTCAGTACTTC
TRBJ2-5	few	.	TRBV6-6	CASSGAQETQYF	TGTGCCAGCTCTGGGGCGCAAGAGACCCAGTACTTC
TRBJ2-1	once	.	TRBV4-1	CASSQDGPISYNEQFF	TGCGCCAGCAGCCAAGATGGGCCGATATCCTACAATGAGCAGTTCTTC